This TCR beta chain was sequenced for a study of blood T cell repertoires in COVID-19. Study-wide context: COVID-19 samples collected from the United States, Italy and Spain covered acute and convalescent phases. T cells, B-cell-depleted T cells, or PBMCs provided the cDNA or gDNA that served as material.

Method: immunoSEQ multiplex PCR; TCRdb's copy keeps in-frame clones and lacks some. The sample records around 130,000 clones, about 88% being singletons. Individuals aged 18 to 89 years were recruited from 24 US areas. Grouping used clinical history reported by participants in a survey and questionnaire. Germline V gene sequence: CDR1 SNHLY, CDR2 FYNNEI. The CDR3 runs 14 residues. The V end lost 7 bases, the J end lost 0 bases, and 12 bases lay between the germline ends. The origin of this receptor is a man aged 35-49 years with acute COVID-19. Sequenced: PBMCs or T cells enriched from blood (not recorded which). The chain links TRBV2 to TRBJ1-2; no clear D gene. As DNA, the CDR3 is TGTGCCAGCAAGGAGGCGTTAGCTAACTATGGCTACACCTTC. Protein: CASKEALANYGYTF. Combining the CDR3 with reference TRBV2 and TRBJ1-2 gives the whole variable domain EPEVTQTPSHQVTQMGQEVILRCVPISNHLYFYWYRQILGQKVEFLVSFYNNEISEKSEIFDDQFSVERPDGSNFTLKIRSTKLEDSAMYFCASKEALANYGYTFGSGTRLTVV.